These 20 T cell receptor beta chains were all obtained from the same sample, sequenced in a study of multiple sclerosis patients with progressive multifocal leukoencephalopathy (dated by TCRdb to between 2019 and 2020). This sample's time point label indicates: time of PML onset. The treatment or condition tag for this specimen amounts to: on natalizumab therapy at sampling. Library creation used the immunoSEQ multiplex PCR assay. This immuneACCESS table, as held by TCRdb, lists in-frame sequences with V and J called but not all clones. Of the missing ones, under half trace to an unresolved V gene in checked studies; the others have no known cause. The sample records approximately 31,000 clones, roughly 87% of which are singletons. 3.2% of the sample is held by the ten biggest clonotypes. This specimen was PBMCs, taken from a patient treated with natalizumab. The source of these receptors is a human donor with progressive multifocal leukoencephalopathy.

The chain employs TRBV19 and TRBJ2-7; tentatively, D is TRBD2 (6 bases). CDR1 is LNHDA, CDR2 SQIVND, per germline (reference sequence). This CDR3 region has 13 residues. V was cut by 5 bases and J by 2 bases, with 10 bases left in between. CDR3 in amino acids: CASSWDWTYEQYF. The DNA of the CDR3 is TGTGCCAGTAGTTGGGACTGGACCTACGAGCAGTACTTC.

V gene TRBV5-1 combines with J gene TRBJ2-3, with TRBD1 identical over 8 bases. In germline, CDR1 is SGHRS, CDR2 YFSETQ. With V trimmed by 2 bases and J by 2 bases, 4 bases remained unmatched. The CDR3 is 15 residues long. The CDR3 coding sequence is TGCGCCAGCAGCTTAGGACAGGGATCCACAGATACGCAGTATTTT. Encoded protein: CASSLGQGSTDTQYF.

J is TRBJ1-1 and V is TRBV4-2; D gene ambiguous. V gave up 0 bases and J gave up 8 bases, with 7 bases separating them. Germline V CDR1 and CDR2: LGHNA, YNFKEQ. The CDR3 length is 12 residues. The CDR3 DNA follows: TGTGCCAGCAGCCAAGATAGAGACGAAGCTTTCTTT. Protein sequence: CASSQDRDEAFF.

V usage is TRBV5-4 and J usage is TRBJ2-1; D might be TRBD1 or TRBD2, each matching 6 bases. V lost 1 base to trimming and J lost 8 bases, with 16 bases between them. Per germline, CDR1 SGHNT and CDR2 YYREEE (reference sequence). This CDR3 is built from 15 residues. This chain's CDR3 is CASSLTLGGMDEQFF. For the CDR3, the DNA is TGTGCCAGCAGCTTGACCTTAGGGGGGATGGATGAGCAGTTCTTC. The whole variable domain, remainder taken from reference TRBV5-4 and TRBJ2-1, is ETGVTQSPTHLIKTRGQQVTLRCSSQSGHNTVSWYQQALGQGPQFIFQYYREEENGRGNFPPRFSGLQFPNYSSELNVNALELDDSALYLCASSLTLGGMDEQFFGPGTRLTVL.

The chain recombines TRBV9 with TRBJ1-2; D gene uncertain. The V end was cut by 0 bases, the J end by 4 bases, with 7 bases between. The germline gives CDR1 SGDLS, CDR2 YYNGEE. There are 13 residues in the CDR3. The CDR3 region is CASSVDTSYGYTF. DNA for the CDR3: TGTGCCAGCAGCGTAGACACAAGCTATGGCTACACCTTC.

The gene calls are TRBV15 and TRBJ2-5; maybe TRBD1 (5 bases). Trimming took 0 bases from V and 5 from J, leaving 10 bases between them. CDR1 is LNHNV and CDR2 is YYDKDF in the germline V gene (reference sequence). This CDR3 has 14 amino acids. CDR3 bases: TGTGCCACCAGCAGAGAAGGGGTTTCGGAGACCCAGTACTTC. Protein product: CATSREGVSETQYF. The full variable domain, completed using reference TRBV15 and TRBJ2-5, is DAMVIQNPRYQVTQFGKPVTLSCSQTLNHNVMYWYQQKSSQAPKLLFHYYDKDFNNEADTPDNFQSRRPNTSFCFLDIRSPGLGDTAMYLCATSREGVSETQYFGPGTRLLVL.

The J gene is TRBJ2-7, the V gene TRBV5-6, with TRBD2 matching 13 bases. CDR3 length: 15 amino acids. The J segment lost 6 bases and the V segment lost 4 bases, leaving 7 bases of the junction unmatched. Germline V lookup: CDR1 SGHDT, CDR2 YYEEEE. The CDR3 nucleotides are TGTGCCAGCAGCCGGACTAGCGGGAGCCTGAGCGAGCAGTACTTC. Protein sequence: CASSRTSGSLSEQYF.

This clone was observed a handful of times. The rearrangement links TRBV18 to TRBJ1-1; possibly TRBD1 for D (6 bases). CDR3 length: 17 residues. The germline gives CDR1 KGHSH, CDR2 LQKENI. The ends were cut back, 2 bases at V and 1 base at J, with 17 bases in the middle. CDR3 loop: CASSPNLQGRGNTEAFF. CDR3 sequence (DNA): TGTGCCAGCTCACCAAATTTACAGGGAAGAGGGAACACTGAAGCTTTCTTT.

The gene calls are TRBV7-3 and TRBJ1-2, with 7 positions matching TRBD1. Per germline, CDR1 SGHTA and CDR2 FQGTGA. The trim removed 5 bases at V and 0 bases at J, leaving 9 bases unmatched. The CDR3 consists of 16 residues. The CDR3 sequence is CASSPIGTASNYGYTF. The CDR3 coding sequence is TGTGCCAGCAGCCCCATAGGGACAGCCTCTAACTATGGCTACACCTTC.

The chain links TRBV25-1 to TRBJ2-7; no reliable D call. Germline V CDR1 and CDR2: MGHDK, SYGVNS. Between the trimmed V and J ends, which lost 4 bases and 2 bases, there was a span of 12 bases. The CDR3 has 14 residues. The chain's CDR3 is CASSVRSPPYEQYF. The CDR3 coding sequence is TGTGCCAGCAGTGTACGCTCCCCTCCCTACGAGCAGTACTTC.

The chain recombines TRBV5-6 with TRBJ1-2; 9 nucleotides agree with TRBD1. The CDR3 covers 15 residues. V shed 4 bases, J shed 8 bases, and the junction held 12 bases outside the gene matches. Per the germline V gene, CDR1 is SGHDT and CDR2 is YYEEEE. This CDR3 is CASSLSRDRVRGYTF. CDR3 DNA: TGTGCCAGCAGCCTGTCCCGGGACAGGGTTCGGGGCTACACCTTC.

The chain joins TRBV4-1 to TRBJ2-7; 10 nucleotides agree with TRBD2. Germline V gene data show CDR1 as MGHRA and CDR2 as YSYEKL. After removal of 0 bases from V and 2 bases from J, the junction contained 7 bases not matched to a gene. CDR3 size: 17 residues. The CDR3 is CASSQDSGLALPYEQYF. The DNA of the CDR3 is TGCGCCAGCAGCCAAGATTCGGGACTAGCGTTACCCTACGAGCAGTACTTC.

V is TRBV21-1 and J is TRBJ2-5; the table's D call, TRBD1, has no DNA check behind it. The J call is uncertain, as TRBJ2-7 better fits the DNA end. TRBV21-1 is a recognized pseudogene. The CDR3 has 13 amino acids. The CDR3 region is CASSKAGAHEQYF. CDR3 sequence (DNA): TGTGCCAGCAGCAAAGCGGGGGCCCACGAGCAGTACTTC.

The DNA for the CDR3 is TGTGCCAGAAACGCAGGGGGCACTGAAGCTTTCTTT. Translating it yields CARNAGGTEAFF. The gene calls are TRBV2 and TRBJ1-1, with 7 bases lining up with TRBD1. Unmatched junction bases numbered 5, after V lost 9 bases and J lost 4 bases. Germline V lookup: CDR1 SNHLY, CDR2 FYNNEI. This CDR3 comprises 12 residues.

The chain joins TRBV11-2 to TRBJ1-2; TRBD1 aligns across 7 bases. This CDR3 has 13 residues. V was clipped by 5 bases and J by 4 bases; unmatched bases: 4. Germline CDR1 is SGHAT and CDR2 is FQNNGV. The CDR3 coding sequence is TGTGCCAGCAGCACCGGGACAGCCTATGGCTACACCTTC. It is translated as CASSTGTAYGYTF.

The CDR3 DNA follows: TGTGCCAGCAGTTCCAACGACGGTGCAACTAATGAAAAACTGTTTTTT. Amino acids: CASSSNDGATNEKLFF. The chain uses TRBV6-5 and TRBJ1-4; no clear D. V lost 4 bases to trimming and J lost 0 bases, with 12 bases between them. The CDR3 consists of 16 residues. Germline-derived CDR1 and CDR2 are MNHEY and SVGAGI.

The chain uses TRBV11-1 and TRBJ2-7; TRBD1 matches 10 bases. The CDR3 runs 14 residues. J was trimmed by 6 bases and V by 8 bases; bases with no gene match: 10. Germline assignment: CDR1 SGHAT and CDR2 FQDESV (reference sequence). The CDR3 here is CASGKDRGPIEQYF. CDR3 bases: TGTGCCAGCGGGAAAGACAGGGGGCCGATCGAGCAGTACTTC.

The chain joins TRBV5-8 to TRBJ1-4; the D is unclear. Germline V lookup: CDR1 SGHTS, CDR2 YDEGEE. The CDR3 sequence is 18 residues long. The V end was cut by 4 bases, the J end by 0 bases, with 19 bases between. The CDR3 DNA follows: TGTGCCAGCAGCCTGGCGGCCACCTCTTTTGCAACTAATGAAAAACTGTTTTTT. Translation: CASSLAATSFATNEKLFF.

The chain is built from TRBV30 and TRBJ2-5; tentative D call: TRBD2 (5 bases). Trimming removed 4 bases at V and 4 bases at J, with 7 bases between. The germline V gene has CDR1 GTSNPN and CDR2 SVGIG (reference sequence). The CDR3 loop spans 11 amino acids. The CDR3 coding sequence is TGTGCCTGGACCGCGGGAGAGACCCAGTACTTC. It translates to CAWTAGETQYF.

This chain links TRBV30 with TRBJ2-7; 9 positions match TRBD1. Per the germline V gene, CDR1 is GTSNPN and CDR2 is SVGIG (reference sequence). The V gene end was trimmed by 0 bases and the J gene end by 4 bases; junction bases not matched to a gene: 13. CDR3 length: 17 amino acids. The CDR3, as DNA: TGTGCCTGGAGTGTAAGGGTTTCGGGACAGGGCCTTTACGAGCAGTACTTC. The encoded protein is CAWSVRVSGQGLYEQYF.